This T cell receptor beta chain was recovered during a study of shared clonotypes between healthy human individuals. Across the whole study: In total, the donors were a couple of women and a few men aged 18 to 49.

After removal of 9 bases from V and 0 bases from J, the junction contained 0 bases not matched to a gene. Germline V CDR1 and CDR2: MDHEN, SYDVKM. The CDR3 covers 12 residues. Clones were sequenced by immunoSEQ multiplex PCR, and TCRdb holds only the in-frame ones, with some missing. The table records 2,500,000 or so clones, 85% to 95% of them present only once. The sequencing sample was made of naive CD4+ T cells from PBMCs. Subset defined: CD45RA+ positively selected. The receptor was isolated from a man in his late teens or twenties in good health. Some clones in this sample may be carry-over from other donors' samples. The chain employs TRBV28 and TRBJ2-7; 9 nucleotides match TRBD1. The CDR3 region has the DNA TGTGCCAGGGGACAGGGCTCCTACGAGCAGTACTTC. It encodes CARGQGSYEQYF.